The sequence of this T cell receptor (beta chain) was determined in a study of cytomegalovirus exposure and HLA in healthy donors. In the PCR, 60 Vbeta and 13 Jbeta primers were used. Data came from immunoSEQ multiplex PCR; TCRdb stores just in-frame clones and leaves some out. The sample yields roughly 110,000 clones, approximately 80% seen once. The CDR3 runs 17 residues. The V gene's germline CDR1 is LNHDA and CDR2 SQIVND (reference sequence). Trimming removed 3 bases from V and 0 bases from J; junction bases left unmatched: 7. The chain combines TRBV19 with TRBJ1-3; 8 nucleotides agree with TRBD1. Input material: PBMCs. This sequence originates from a man between 60 and 75 years old in good health and CMV-seronegative. CDR3 residues: CASSIPGQADSGNTIYF. DNA for the CDR3: TGTGCCAGTAGTATTCCGGGACAGGCAGACTCTGGAAACACCATATATTTT. Supplemented by reference TRBV19 and TRBJ1-3, the full variable domain reads DGGITQSPKYLFRKEGQNVTLSCEQNLNHDAMYWYRQDPGQGLRLIYYSQIVNDFQKGDIAEGYSVSREKKESFPLTVTSAQKNPTAFYLCASSIPGQADSGNTIYFGEGSWLTVV.